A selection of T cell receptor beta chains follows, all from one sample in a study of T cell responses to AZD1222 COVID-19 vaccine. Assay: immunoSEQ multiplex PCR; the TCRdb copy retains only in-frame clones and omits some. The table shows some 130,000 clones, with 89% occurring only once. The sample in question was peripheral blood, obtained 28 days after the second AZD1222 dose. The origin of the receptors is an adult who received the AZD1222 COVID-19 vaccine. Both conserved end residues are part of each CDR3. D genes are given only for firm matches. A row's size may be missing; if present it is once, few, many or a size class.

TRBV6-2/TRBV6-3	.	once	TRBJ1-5	CASSYPFRSNQPQHF	TGTGCCAGCAGTTACCCGTTCAGGAGTAATCAGCCCCAGCATTTT
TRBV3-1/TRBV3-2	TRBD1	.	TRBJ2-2	CASSPGQWMTGELFF	TGTGCCAGCAGCCCGGGACAGTGGATGACCGGGGAGCTGTTTTTT
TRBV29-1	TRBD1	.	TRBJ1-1	CSVGTGLGTEAFF	TGCAGCGTGGGGACAGGGTTAGGCACTGAAGCTTTCTTT
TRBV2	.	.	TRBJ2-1	CASSENSRAQFF	TGTGCCAGCAGTGAAAACTCCCGGGCGCAGTTCTTC
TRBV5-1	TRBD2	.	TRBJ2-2	CASSLEASGRRGTGELFF	TGCGCCAGCAGCTTGGAGGCTAGCGGGAGGAGAGGCACCGGGGAGCTGTTTTTT
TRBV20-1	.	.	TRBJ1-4	CSARSNEKLFF	TGCAGTGCTAGGAGTAATGAAAAACTGTTTTTT
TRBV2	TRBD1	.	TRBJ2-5	CASSGGTGVETQYF	TGTGCCAGCAGTGGCGGGACAGGGGTAGAGACCCAGTACTTC
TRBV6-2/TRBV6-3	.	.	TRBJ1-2	CASSYLALRGGYTF	TGTGCCAGCAGTTACCTCGCTCTCAGGGGAGGCTACACCTTC
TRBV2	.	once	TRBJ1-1	CASTGDMNTEAFF	TGTGCCAGCACGGGGGACATGAACACTGAAGCTTTCTTT
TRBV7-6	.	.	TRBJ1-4	CASSLAGGGAEKLFF	TGTGCCAGCAGCTTAGCGGGAGGGGGGGCTGAAAAACTGTTTTTT
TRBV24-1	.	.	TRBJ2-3	CATSDEGSTDTQYF	TGTGCCACCAGTGATGAGGGGAGCACAGATACGCAGTATTTT
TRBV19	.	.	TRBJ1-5	CASSSLMRARSNQPQHF	TGTGCCAGTAGTTCCCTGATGAGGGCGAGAAGCAATCAGCCCCAGCATTTT
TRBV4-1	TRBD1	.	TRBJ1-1	CASLRTGTVNTEAFF	TGCGCCAGCCTAAGGACAGGGACTGTGAACACTGAAGCTTTCTTT